This T cell receptor beta chain was captured in a study of T cell responses to AZD1222 COVID-19 vaccine. V lost 5 bases to trimming and J lost 6 bases, with 11 bases between them. The V gene's germline CDR1 is MNHEY and CDR2 SMNVEV (reference sequence). The CDR3 has 12 residues. TCRdb's copy holds only in-frame clones and misses some; the assay was immunoSEQ multiplex PCR. Of tens of thousands of clones listed, 85% were seen once; the top ten hold less than 20%. The count of this clone is one. This clonotype was obtained from an adult in good health. The chain couples TRBV27 to TRBJ2-7, with D perhaps matching TRBD1 (5 bases). Sequences were derived from peripheral blood, sampled on day 0 of AZD1222 vaccination. CDR3 coding DNA: TGTGCCAGCAGTACCCAGGGATCCGAGCAGTACTTC. This sequence encodes CASSTQGSEQYF.